Below, 28 T cell receptor beta chains from the same sample are listed, as sequenced in a study of shared clonotypes between healthy human individuals. Data came from immunoSEQ multiplex PCR; TCRdb stores just in-frame clones and leaves some out. The sample holds about 490,000 clones; about 85% are singletons and the top ten take approximately 12%. Sequences were obtained from PBMCs. These receptors came from a woman aged 40-49 years in good health. Some clones in this sample may be carry-over from other donors' samples.

Details on this clone: A far more abundant clone sits one base away, making this likely a read error. The genes are TRBV29-1 and TRBJ1-2, with 7 bases aligning to TRBD1. Germline CDR1 SQVTM, CDR2 ANQGSEA. This CDR3 comprises 15 residues. Unmatched junction bases numbered 13, after V lost 6 bases and J lost 3 bases. The CDR3 loop reads CSVPATGDVYYGYTF. The CDR3 DNA reads as TGCAGCGTCCCTGCAACAGGGGACGTCTACTATGGCTACACCTTC.

This chain's CDR3 is CASSLAGGSTEAFF. CDR3 coding DNA: TGCGCCAGCAGCTTGGCCGGGGGAAGTACTGAAGCTTTCTTT. The V gene is TRBV5-1, the J gene TRBJ1-1; a possible D gene is TRBD1 (5 bases). The CDR3 runs to 14 residues. CDR1 is SGHRS and CDR2 is YFSETQ in the germline V gene. V was pared by 0 bases and J by 5 bases, with 11 bases between.

A note on this clone: Since a much larger clone is just one base distant, this may be a read error. The chain employs TRBV9 and TRBJ2-6; 7 positions match TRBD1. The CDR3 has 18 residues. Germline lookup yields CDR1 SGDLS and CDR2 YYNGEE. The CDR3 DNA sequence: TGTGCCAGCAGCGTAGCCGGGACAGCTCACTCTGGGGCCAACGTCCTGGCTTTC. Translating it yields CASSVAGTAHSGANVLAF.

This chain connects TRBV2 to TRBJ2-5; no clear D. Germline assignment: CDR1 SNHLY and CDR2 FYNNEI. Trimming took off 6 bases at V and 1 base at J, with 12 bases between the two ends. This CDR3 has 14 amino acids. In DNA form, the CDR3 reads TGTGCCAGCAGCCCCGCAGTCGTCCAAGAGACCCAGTACTTC. Translation: CASSPAVVQETQYF.

The chain couples TRBV5-1 to TRBJ2-2, with no clear D. Germline assignment: CDR1 SGHRS and CDR2 YFSETQ. The V end lost 0 bases, the J end lost 5 bases, and 11 bases lay between the germline ends. This CDR3 region has 15 residues. The CDR3, as DNA: TGCGCCAGCAGCTTGGACCTTACGGGTACCGGGGAGCTGTTTTTT. The encoded protein is CASSLDLTGTGELFF.

The chain combines TRBV6-6 with TRBJ2-7; D gene unclear. CDR1 is MNHNY, CDR2 SVGAGI, per germline (reference sequence). The V end was cut by 3 bases, the J end by 3 bases, with 3 bases between. The CDR3 is made up of 11 amino acids. The CDR3 sequence is CASSYFYEQYF. For the CDR3, the DNA is TGTGCCAGCAGTTATTTCTACGAGCAGTACTTC.

As regards this clone: Other nucleotide sequences in the sample specify the same CDR3. The V and J genes are TRBV5-4 and TRBJ1-1, with unresolved D. The CDR3 covers 12 residues. Looked up from germline, CDR1 is SGHNT and CDR2 is YYREEE (reference sequence). Deletions cut 5 bases from V and 2 bases from J, with 7 bases between. CDR3 loop: CASSLRNTEAFF. CDR3 coding DNA: TGTGCCAGCAGTCTAAGAAACACTGAAGCTTTCTTT.

The chain combines TRBV27 with TRBJ2-7, with 9 nucleotides matching TRBD1. Germline CDR1 is MNHEY and CDR2 is SMNVEV (reference sequence). This CDR3 has 14 amino acids. V shed 5 bases and J 7 bases; nucleotides not matched to a gene: 9. The CDR3, as DNA: TGTGCCAGCAGTCTCGGGACAGGGCTGGGAGAGCAGTACTTC. It encodes CASSLGTGLGEQYF.

A note on this clone: This sample includes further DNA sequences coding for the same CDR3. This CDR3 is CASSLRSGQETQYF. The CDR3 nucleotides are TGTGCCAGCAGCTTGAGGAGCGGACAAGAGACCCAGTACTTC. The genes are TRBV7-2 and TRBJ2-5, with D perhaps TRBD2 (5 bases). Deletions cut 3 bases from V and 2 bases from J, with 10 bases between. CDR3 length equals 14 residues. Germline V CDR1 and CDR2: SGHTA, FQGNSA.

J is TRBJ1-1 and V is TRBV7-3; a weak D match, TRBD1 (5 bases). Trimming removed 5 bases from V and 6 bases from J, with 13 bases in between. The CDR3 runs to 13 residues. Germline loops: CDR1 SGHTA, CDR2 FQGTGA. CDR3 sequence: CASSPRGAAEAFF. The CDR3 region has the DNA TGTGCCAGCAGCCCCCGAGGGGCGGCTGAAGCTTTCTTT.

The CDR3 nucleotides are TGTGCCAGCAGTTTACGTCCCGTTTCCATCTCCAATGAAAAACTGTTTTTT. This sequence encodes CASSLRPVSISNEKLFF. The chain carries TRBV28 and TRBJ1-4; D gene uncertain. The CDR3 has 17 amino acids. V lost 2 bases and J lost 5, with 18 bases in between. CDR1 is MDHEN, CDR2 SYDVKM, per germline.

On this clone itself: The sample contains more than one DNA sequence encoding this CDR3. The chain uses TRBV5-5 and TRBJ1-5, with D unclear. The CDR3 is made up of 13 amino acids. Germline V gene lookup returns CDR1 SGHKS and CDR2 YYEKEE (reference sequence). V lost 1 base and J lost 3, with 5 bases in between. Here the CDR3 reads CASSLSSNQPQHF. The CDR3 bases are TGTGCCAGCAGCTTGTCTTCCAATCAGCCCCAGCATTTT.

This rearrangement joins TRBV7-9 to TRBJ2-3; 7 bases agree with TRBD2. Germline V CDR1 and CDR2: SEHNR, FQNEAQ (reference sequence). The trim removed 2 bases at V and 5 bases at J, leaving 4 bases unmatched. The CDR3 runs to 14 residues. The CDR3 protein is CASSLQTGGDTQYF. The CDR3, as DNA: TGTGCCAGCAGCTTACAGACGGGAGGAGATACGCAGTATTTT.

The J gene is TRBJ2-3, the V gene TRBV7-2; 11 bases are a match to TRBD2. CDR1 and CDR2 from the germline V gene are SGHTA and FQGNSA. With 1 base clipped from V and 10 bases from J, the junction kept 10 bases outside the gene matches. CDR3 length: 16 amino acids. The chain's CDR3 is CASSLVLTSGEYAQYF. The CDR3 nucleotides read TGTGCCAGCAGCTTAGTGCTGACTAGCGGGGAATACGCGCAGTATTTT.

V is TRBV28 and J is TRBJ1-2; weak D call: TRBD1 (5 bases). The germline V and J ends were trimmed by 5 bases and 1 base, with 17 bases remaining between them. Germline V gene lookup returns CDR1 MDHEN and CDR2 SYDVKM. This CDR3 has 16 residues. CDR3 region: CASSGGAETNNYGYTF. The CDR3 bases are TGTGCCAGCAGTGGGGGAGCAGAAACCAATAACTATGGCTACACCTTC.

This clone is a singleton in its sample. V and J are TRBV27 and TRBJ2-7; D uncertain. Deletions cut 4 bases from V and 6 bases from J, with 7 bases between. The CDR3 sequence is 11 residues long. Germline CDR1 and CDR2: MNHEY and SMNVEV (reference sequence). DNA of the CDR3: TGTGCCAGCAGTTCGAGGAGCGAGCAGTACTTC. This sequence encodes CASSSRSEQYF.

Turning to this clone: A read error may produce the germline difference seen at one junction end. The chain couples TRBV20-1 to TRBJ1-2, with D possibly TRBD1 on 6 matching bases. The CDR3 extends over 10 amino acids. CDR1 and CDR2 from the germline V gene are DFQATT and SNEGSKA (reference sequence). The CDR3 DNA is TGCAAAGCAGAGGGGGGGTGGTCATACTTC. Translation: CKAEGGWSYF.

A note on this clone: A far larger clone is a single base away, which makes a read error likely. Distinct nucleotide sequences in the sample also encode this CDR3. The chain links TRBV27 to TRBJ2-2, with D perhaps TRBD2 (5 bases). The CDR3 length is 14 residues. Germline CDR1 reads MNHEY; CDR2 reads SMNVEV (reference sequence). Written as DNA, the CDR3 is TGTGCCAGCAGTTTTTCGTACTCCACCGGGGAACTGTTTTTT. Its protein product is CASSFSYSTGELFF.

The sample holds a few counts of this clone. The chain employs TRBV4-2 and TRBJ1-5; 11 positions match TRBD1. Trimming cost V 2 bases and J 3 bases; bases outside gene matches: 6. The CDR3 sequence is 17 residues long. The germline V gene has CDR1 LGHNA and CDR2 YNFKEQ. In nucleotides, the CDR3 is TGTGCCAGCAGCCAACTTGGGACAGGGGGATCCAATCAGCCCCAGCATTTT. Protein product: CASSQLGTGGSNQPQHF.

This clone was observed a few times. A much larger clone differs from this one at a single base, so this may be a read error. The sample holds other DNA sequences that translate to the same CDR3. The chain uses TRBV7-2 and TRBJ2-1, with 8 nucleotides matching TRBD2. The junction had 7 bases not matched to a gene; V was cut back by 2 bases and J by 10 bases. Looked up from germline, CDR1 is SGHTA and CDR2 is FQGNSA. The length of the CDR3 is 14 residues. CDR3 in amino acids: CASSLTSGGYEQFF. The CDR3 DNA follows: TGTGCCAGCAGCTTAACTAGCGGTGGCTACGAGCAGTTCTTC.

The rearrangement joins TRBV7-8 to TRBJ2-1, with D unresolved. The CDR3 is made up of 13 amino acids. Trimming shortened V by 3 bases and J by 2 bases, and 5 bases separated the two germline ends. The germline CDR1 and CDR2 sequences are SGHVS and FQNEAQ. The CDR3 DNA follows: TGTGCCAGCAGCTTCCAAACCTACAATGAGCAGTTCTTC. Translated: CASSFQTYNEQFF.

J is TRBJ2-1 and V is TRBV6-5, with TRBD1 as a possible D gene (5 bases). Germline values: CDR1 MNHEY, CDR2 SVGAGI. The V and J ends lost 2 bases and 7 bases respectively, with 12 bases between them. The CDR3 loop spans 14 amino acids. The CDR3 region is CASSYGATENEQFF. The CDR3 nucleotides read TGTGCCAGCAGTTACGGGGCTACTGAGAATGAGCAGTTCTTC.

For this clone: A far larger clone is off by one base, so a read error is likely. Within the sample, other DNA sequences also encode this same CDR3. The rearrangement uses TRBV28 and TRBJ2-6; possibly TRBD1 for D (8 bases). Germline values: CDR1 MDHEN, CDR2 SYDVKM. CDR3 length: 16 residues. This CDR3 reads CATSQGGISGANVLTF. The CDR3 nucleotides read TGTGCCACCTCACAGGGGGGGATCTCTGGGGCCAACGTCCTTACTTTC.

The chain combines TRBV5-1 with TRBJ2-2, with TRBD2 matching over 7 bases. V shed 4 bases, J shed 7 bases, and the junction held 10 bases outside the gene matches. The CDR3 has 15 residues. CDR1 is SGHRS, CDR2 YFSETQ, per germline. The CDR3 spells CASSGAGDRIGELFF. The CDR3 coding sequence is TGCGCCAGCAGCGGGGCGGGAGATAGGATCGGGGAGCTGTTTTTT.

At least ten counts were recorded for this clone. At the DNA level, this CDR3 is encoded by other sequences in the same sample as well. The chain employs TRBV30 and TRBJ2-5; D might be TRBD1 or TRBD2, each matching 5 bases. V lost 5 bases to trimming and J lost 4 bases, with 23 bases between them. This CDR3 has 16 residues. Looked up from germline, CDR1 is GTSNPN and CDR2 is SVGIG (reference sequence). The CDR3 is CAWALDGGAIGETQYF. The CDR3 DNA reads TGTGCCTGGGCTCTTGATGGGGGAGCTATTGGAGAGACCCAGTACTTC.

On this clone: A far larger clone is one base from this, pointing to a likely read error. V gene TRBV10-1 combines with J gene TRBJ1-2, with a tentative D call TRBD1 (5 bases). V lost 2 bases to trimming and J lost 9 bases, with 19 bases between them. Germline CDR1 is WNHNN and CDR2 is SYGVQD (reference sequence). This CDR3 has 15 amino acids. The CDR3 sequence is CASSEKDRDFDSYTF. The CDR3 DNA follows: TGCGCCAGCAGTGAGAAAGACCGGGACTTCGATAGCTACACCTTC.

This clone was seen only once. The chain has TRBV5-4 and TRBJ2-3, with TRBD1 matching over 7 bases. Germline CDR1 and CDR2: SGHNT and YYREEE (reference sequence). The CDR3 contains 14 residues. Trimming took 1 base from V and 6 from J; bases not matched to a gene: 5. This chain's CDR3 is CASSLYRGFDTQYF. In nucleotides, the CDR3 is TGTGCCAGCAGCTTGTACAGGGGATTTGATACGCAGTATTTT.

This clone was seen at least ten times. This sequence joins TRBV30 and TRBJ2-6, with unresolved D. The V end lost 1 base, the J end lost 4 bases, and 8 bases lay between the germline ends. Germline CDR1 GTSNPN, CDR2 SVGIG (reference sequence). The CDR3 totals 14 residues. The CDR3 protein is CAWSADAGANVLTF. The CDR3 DNA reads as TGTGCCTGGAGTGCCGACGCCGGGGCCAACGTCCTGACTTTC.